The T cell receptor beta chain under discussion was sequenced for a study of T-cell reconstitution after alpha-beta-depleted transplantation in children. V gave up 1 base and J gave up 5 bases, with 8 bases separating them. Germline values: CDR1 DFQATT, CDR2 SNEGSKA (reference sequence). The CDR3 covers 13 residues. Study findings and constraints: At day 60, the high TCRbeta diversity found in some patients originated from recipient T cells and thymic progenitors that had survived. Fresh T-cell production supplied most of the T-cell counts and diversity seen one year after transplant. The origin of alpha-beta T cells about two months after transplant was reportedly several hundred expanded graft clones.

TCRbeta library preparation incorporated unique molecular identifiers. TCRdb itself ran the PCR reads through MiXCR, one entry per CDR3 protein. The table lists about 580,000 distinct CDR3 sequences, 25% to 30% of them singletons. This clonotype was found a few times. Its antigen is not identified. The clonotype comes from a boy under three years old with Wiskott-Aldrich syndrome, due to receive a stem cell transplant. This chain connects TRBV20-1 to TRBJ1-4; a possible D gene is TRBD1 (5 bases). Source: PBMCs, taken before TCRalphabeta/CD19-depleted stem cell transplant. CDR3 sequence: CSARAHRNEKLFF. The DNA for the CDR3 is TGCAGTGCTAGAGCTCACAGGAATGAAAAACTGTTTTTT.